This TCR beta chain was observed in a study of T cells in Graves' hyperthyroidism and ophthalmopathy. The study's findings and limits: The model's output predicted ophthalmopathy at a median of around 7 months prior to onset.

Amplification of TCR beta CDR3 regions used RNA as the template. RT-PCR in the first round (using the HTBI primer set) targeted the TCR CDR3. In TCRdb, the multiplex PCR reads were re-called with MiXCR into one record per CDR3 protein. This sample has 400,000 to 600,000 distinct CDR3 sequences, with about 15% found just once. The CDR3 loop spans 14 amino acids. From germline, CDR1 is MNHEY and CDR2 SVGEGT. V was cut by 2 bases and J by 0 bases, with 7 bases left in between. This clonotype was found many times. No antigen is known for it. Ophthalmopathy patients had moderate-to-severe active disease, CAS ≥3, NOSPECS ≥4, and disease duration under 3 months.

The V call is TRBV6-2 or TRBV6-3, the J call TRBJ2-5; D possibly matches TRBD1 or TRBD2 (5 bases each). The clonotype was recovered from a woman aged 25 to 39 with Graves' ophthalmopathy. Material: blood. The CDR3 reads CASSYGGNQETQYF. CDR3 sequence (DNA): TGTGCCAGCAGTTACGGGGGAAACCAAGAGACCCAGTACTTC.